The rows below give T cell receptor beta chains drawn from one sample of a study of T cells in Graves' hyperthyroidism and ophthalmopathy. TCRdb passed the multiplex PCR reads through MiXCR, listing each CDR3 protein once. There are about 550,000 distinct CDR3 sequences in the sample; less than 25% occur only once, and more than 20% lies in the top ten. Sequenced input: blood. The receptors originated from a man aged 18 to 35 with Graves' hyperthyroidism. The CDR3 runs from the conserved cysteine through the conserved F or W. Fields, in order: V gene, D gene, CDR3 length, CDR3 protein. A D gene is named only where the DNA matches it firmly.

TRBV30,.,13,CAWSSQGRQPQHF
TRBV7-8,.,14,CASSPDENTGELFF
TRBV24-1,.,15,CATSDPHPWGETQYF
TRBV9,TRBD1,15,CASSVADRGLTEAFF
TRBV2,TRBD1,16,CASSAGQGGVGYGYTF
TRBV5-1,TRBD2,14,CASSRTSGNYEQYF
TRBV11-2,TRBD1,15,CASSLWTGSTGELFF
TRBV4-1,TRBD1,15,CASSQLDRGNQPQHF
TRBV5-1,TRBD2,15,CASREGLGPSGELFF
TRBV28,TRBD2,14,CASSFAGGPGELFF
TRBV28,.,12,CASSYRDYGYTF
TRBV6-4,TRBD2,14,CASSEEAGGETQYF
TRBV4-2,TRBD1,17,CASSQDGPGQPGETQYF
TRBV12-3/TRBV12-4,.,13,CASTPDNYIEAFF
TRBV27,.,14,CASSHTGRGYEQYF
TRBV28,.,12,CASSFMNTEAFF
TRBV28,.,13,CASSFTPSYEQYF
TRBV7-3,.,15,CASSPWTVSTGELFF
TRBV2,TRBD1,16,CASSDPTGGSTDTQYF
TRBV12-3/TRBV12-4,.,13,CASSLKWGTEAFF
TRBV6-2/TRBV6-3,.,14,CASSWEGVYNEQFF
TRBV14,.,13,CASSQDRGNTIYF
TRBV11-2,TRBD1,16,CASSLGDRVLNTEAFF
TRBV30,TRBD1,15,CAWSVPWDRGYGYTF
TRBV6-2/TRBV6-3,.,18,CASSRRGLSLANTGELFF
TRBV5-5,.,14,CASSLLDENTEAFF
TRBV5-1,.,15,CASSWDPLVNTEAFF
TRBV4-1,.,12,CASSQEGVGAFF
TRBV7-9,.,13,CASSFVADTEAFF
TRBV27,.,14,CASSSGHNIYEQYF
TRBV19,.,14,CASSIGGGNTEAFF
TRBV24-1,.,14,CATSESSRSDGYTF
TRBV6-5,.,16,CASSYLPTVREETQYF
TRBV12-3/TRBV12-4,TRBD2,13,CASRKRGQETQYF
TRBV6-1,.,15,CASSEGSASNQPQHF
TRBV30,.,14,CAWSVARFNTEAFF
TRBV29-1,.,13,CSVSDRFSYEQYF
TRBV30,.,13,CARQVSGANVLTF
TRBV7-9,TRBD2,15,CASSSSGGAKNIQYF
TRBV28,.,15,CASSIYPLARNIQYF
TRBV19,TRBD1,15,CASTETGDSNQPQHF
TRBV12-3/TRBV12-4,.,13,CASSPTGLGEAFF
TRBV7-9,TRBD1,15,CASSPIRQGIYEQYF
TRBV3-1,TRBD1,15,CASSHGTGPRETQYF
TRBV7-6,.,16,CASSLGSPASGNTIYF
TRBV6-1,.,16,CASSDPWRGRNQPQHF
TRBV11-2,.,16,CSSSSYSLRNQETQYF
TRBV6-2/TRBV6-3,TRBD1,14,CASSYSRGPGELFF
TRBV20-1,.,14,CSAKKTRGNTEAFF
TRBV5-8,TRBD1,14,CASSLWTGSYGYTF
TRBV6-1,.,14,CASSERLQGYGYTF
TRBV5-1,.,12,CASGFGAGELFF